The rows below give T cell receptor beta chains drawn from one sample of a study of shared clonotypes between healthy human individuals. Libraries were prepared by immunoSEQ multiplex PCR; TCRdb keeps only in-frame clonotypes and omits some of them. The sample includes approximately 940,000 clones, approximately 80% seen only once; the top ten take around 1.4%. Sequencing input: memory CD4+ T cells sorted from blood. The receptors were gathered from a man younger than 35 in good health. The CDR3 runs from the conserved cysteine through the conserved F or W. D genes are given only for firm matches. A row's size may be missing; if present it is once, few, many or a size class.

J gene: TRBJ1-1; V gene: TRBV5-1; clone size: NA; D gene: NA; CDR3 DNA: TGCGCCAGCAGCCAGACAGTATTGAACACTGAAGCTTTCTTT; CDR3 protein: CASSQTVLNTEAFF
J gene: TRBJ2-5; V gene: TRBV9; clone size: NA; D gene: TRBD2; CDR3 DNA: TGTGCCAGCAGCGTAGAAGGGGGACTAGCGGGAGTTTGGGAGACCCAGTACTTC; CDR3 protein: CASSVEGGLAGVWETQYF
J gene: TRBJ2-7; V gene: TRBV6-1; clone size: NA; D gene: NA; CDR3 DNA: TGTGCCAGTTCCGGGCTAGCTTTTCGCGAGCAGTACTTC; CDR3 protein: CASSGLAFREQYF
J gene: TRBJ1-6; V gene: TRBV7-8; clone size: NA; D gene: TRBD1; CDR3 DNA: TGTGCCAGCAGCTTAGTTCAGGGGGTTAACTCACCCCTCCACTTT; CDR3 protein: CASSLVQGVNSPLHF
J gene: TRBJ2-1; V gene: TRBV30; clone size: NA; D gene: TRBD2; CDR3 DNA: TGTGCCTGGACCCGGACTAGCGGAAACAATGAGCAGTTCTTC; CDR3 protein: CAWTRTSGNNEQFF
J gene: TRBJ2-1; V gene: TRBV30; clone size: NA; D gene: NA; CDR3 DNA: TGTGCCTGGAGTTCGGGGGGCCTCTACAATGAGCAGTTCTTC; CDR3 protein: CAWSSGGLYNEQFF
J gene: TRBJ1-2; V gene: TRBV5-6; clone size: NA; D gene: TRBD1; CDR3 DNA: TGTGCCAGCAGCGATGGGACAGTTAACTATGGCTACACCTTC; CDR3 protein: CASSDGTVNYGYTF
J gene: TRBJ1-1; V gene: TRBV14; clone size: once; D gene: TRBD1; CDR3 DNA: TGTGCCAGCAGCCGGTTACAGGGGAGGGACACTGAAGCTTTCTTT; CDR3 protein: CASSRLQGRDTEAFF
J gene: TRBJ2-2; V gene: TRBV2; clone size: many; D gene: TRBD1; CDR3 DNA: TGTGCCAGCACTGAGACAGGGGGACCCACCGGGGAGCTGTTTTTT; CDR3 protein: CASTETGGPTGELFF
J gene: TRBJ2-7; V gene: TRBV6-1; clone size: NA; D gene: TRBD1; CDR3 DNA: TGTGCCAGCATGATAGGACAGGGCGGAAGCGAGCAGTACTTC; CDR3 protein: CASMIGQGGSEQYF
J gene: TRBJ2-7; V gene: TRBV28; clone size: NA; D gene: TRBD2; CDR3 DNA: TGTGCCAGCAGTTCCTCGACTAGCGGGGCCTACGAGCAGTACTTC; CDR3 protein: CASSSSTSGAYEQYF
J gene: TRBJ2-5; V gene: TRBV5-5; clone size: NA; D gene: NA; CDR3 DNA: TGTGCCAGCAGCCACCGCAGGGCTGGGGAGACCCAGTACTTC; CDR3 protein: CASSHRRAGETQYF
J gene: TRBJ2-7; V gene: TRBV19; clone size: NA; D gene: NA; CDR3 DNA: TGTGCCAGTACCAGCGGAGCTACCTACGAGCAGTACTTC; CDR3 protein: CASTSGATYEQYF
J gene: TRBJ2-5; V gene: TRBV7-9; clone size: many; D gene: TRBD1; CDR3 DNA: TGTGCCAGCAGCTTAGAATATTCGGGACAGGGACAGACCCAGTACTTC; CDR3 protein: CASSLEYSGQGQTQYF
J gene: TRBJ2-2; V gene: TRBV4-1; clone size: few; D gene: NA; CDR3 DNA: TGCGCCAGCAGCCAAGATGGCGGGACTGTCACCGGGGAGCTGTTTTTT; CDR3 protein: CASSQDGGTVTGELFF
J gene: TRBJ2-7; V gene: TRBV5-1; clone size: few; D gene: NA; CDR3 DNA: TGCGCCAGCAGCCCCGGGTCGGTTCTCGGATACGAGCAGTACTTC; CDR3 protein: CASSPGSVLGYEQYF
J gene: TRBJ2-2; V gene: TRBV10-3; clone size: NA; D gene: NA; CDR3 DNA: TGTGCCACCATGTCCGAGCGGAGGGCCGGGGAGCTGTTTTTT; CDR3 protein: CATMSERRAGELFF
J gene: TRBJ2-1; V gene: TRBV6-1; clone size: NA; D gene: NA; CDR3 DNA: TGTGCCAGCAGTGAAGCGTCACAGGGAATCACTAAGCAGTTCTTC; CDR3 protein: CASSEASQGITKQFF
J gene: TRBJ1-5; V gene: TRBV6-5; clone size: once; D gene: NA; CDR3 DNA: TGTGCCAGCAGTTACTCTGAGGGTCAGCCCCAGCATTTT; CDR3 protein: CASSYSEGQPQHF
J gene: TRBJ1-5; V gene: TRBV19; clone size: NA; D gene: NA; CDR3 DNA: TGTGCCAGTAGTATAGTAACAGGGCGCAATCAGCCCCAGCATTTT; CDR3 protein: CASSIVTGRNQPQHF
J gene: TRBJ1-2; V gene: TRBV5-1; clone size: NA; D gene: NA; CDR3 DNA: TGCGCCAGCAGCGGCTACAGGCGAGACTATGGCTACACCTTC; CDR3 protein: CASSGYRRDYGYTF
J gene: TRBJ2-3; V gene: TRBV2; clone size: NA; D gene: NA; CDR3 DNA: TGTGCCAGCAGTGTCCTAGGTAGCACAGATACGCAGTATTTT; CDR3 protein: CASSVLGSTDTQYF
J gene: TRBJ1-4; V gene: TRBV5-1; clone size: NA; D gene: NA; CDR3 DNA: TGCGCCAGCAGCTCTGCTGACTCAGGGGTTGAAAAACTGTTTTTT; CDR3 protein: CASSSADSGVEKLFF
J gene: TRBJ2-1; V gene: TRBV10-1; clone size: NA; D gene: NA; CDR3 DNA: TGCGCCAGCAGTGAGTCTGGGGGCGGTGAGCAGTTCTTC; CDR3 protein: CASSESGGGEQFF
J gene: TRBJ1-5; V gene: TRBV9; clone size: many; D gene: NA; CDR3 DNA: TGTGCCAGCAGCGTAGACGGGCAGGAAAATCAGCCCCAGCATTTT; CDR3 protein: CASSVDGQENQPQHF
J gene: TRBJ1-2; V gene: TRBV30; clone size: NA; D gene: NA; CDR3 DNA: TGTGCCTGGAGTGTACCTGGAGGTCGCGGCTACACCTTC; CDR3 protein: CAWSVPGGRGYTF
J gene: TRBJ1-1; V gene: TRBV7-6; clone size: NA; D gene: NA; CDR3 DNA: TGTGCCAGCAGTCCCCAGGGTTCTGAAGCTTTCTTT; CDR3 protein: CASSPQGSEAFF
J gene: TRBJ1-2; V gene: TRBV19; clone size: few; D gene: TRBD1; CDR3 DNA: TGTGCCAGTGGGACAGGTCCGACTAACTATGGCTACACCTTC; CDR3 protein: CASGTGPTNYGYTF
J gene: TRBJ2-7; V gene: TRBV11-2; clone size: NA; D gene: NA; CDR3 DNA: TGTGCCAGCAGCTTAAAATCAACCTACGAGCAGTACTTC; CDR3 protein: CASSLKSTYEQYF
J gene: TRBJ1-2; V gene: TRBV6-5; clone size: NA; D gene: TRBD1; CDR3 DNA: TGTGCCAGCAGTTTCTACCGGGACAGATCCTATGGCTACACCTTC; CDR3 protein: CASSFYRDRSYGYTF
J gene: TRBJ1-5; V gene: TRBV19; clone size: NA; D gene: NA; CDR3 DNA: TGTGCCAGTAGTGCGGGAGCTCTAAATCAGCCCCAGCATTTT; CDR3 protein: CASSAGALNQPQHF
J gene: TRBJ2-1; V gene: TRBV5-8; clone size: NA; D gene: NA; CDR3 DNA: TGTGCCAGCAGCTTAGGGCAACACACCTACAATGAGCAGTTCTTC; CDR3 protein: CASSLGQHTYNEQFF
J gene: TRBJ2-3; V gene: TRBV7-9; clone size: NA; D gene: NA; CDR3 DNA: TGTGCCAGCAGCTCCGGACGGACGGTATGGATAGGTACGCAGTATTTT; CDR3 protein: CASSSGRTVWIGTQYF